The 30 T cell receptor beta chains in this list originate from one sample, sequenced in a study of blood T cells in healthy people across ages. With a J-beta primer mix and a sample-barcoded 5' primer, a second PCR ran about 7 to 12 cycles. TCRdb passed the 5' RACE reads through MiXCR, listing each CDR3 protein once. The sample has approximately 790,000 distinct CDR3 sequences, roughly 60% seen once. The sample consisted of blood. The receptor source for this set is a man aged 25 to 40 in good health.

This clonotype occurred a few times. The rearrangement uses TRBV12-5 and TRBJ2-4; possible D gene TRBD1, 6 bases. This CDR3 contains 16 residues. Trimming stripped 1 base from V and 0 bases from J, with 10 bases between. Per germline, CDR1 LGHNT and CDR2 FRNRAP. The CDR3 is CASGLGTELAKNIQYF. Here the CDR3 DNA reads TGTGCTAGTGGTTTGGGGACAGAATTAGCCAAAAACATTCAGTACTTC.

This chain joins TRBV6-5 and TRBJ2-3; tentative D call: TRBD1 (6 bases). CDR3 length equals 15 residues. Trimming took off 6 bases at V and 1 base at J, with 14 bases between the two ends. Germline-derived CDR1 and CDR2 are MNHEY and SVGAGI. The CDR3 region is CASSYLGHGTDTQYF. CDR3 nucleotides: TGTGCCAGCAGCTACCTGGGACACGGCACAGATACGCAGTATTTT.

The gene calls are TRBV4-3 and TRBJ2-3; D call uncertain. The CDR3 extends over 15 amino acids. V lost 0 bases and J 7 bases, leaving 14 bases between the germline ends. Germline assignment: CDR1 LGHNA and CDR2 YSLEER. The CDR3 protein is CASSQDSRVLHTQYF. The CDR3 coding sequence is TGCGCCAGCAGCCAAGATTCTAGGGTCCTCCATACGCAGTATTTT.

The chain combines TRBV29-1 with TRBJ1-2; D gene unclear. This CDR3 region has 15 residues. Per the germline V gene, CDR1 is SQVTM and CDR2 is ANQGSEA. V gave up 0 bases and J gave up 2 bases, with 13 bases separating them. The CDR3 protein is CSVEDPSSGNYGYTF. In DNA, the CDR3 is TGCAGCGTTGAAGATCCCTCGTCCGGGAACTATGGCTACACCTTC.

The chain combines TRBV6-5 with TRBJ2-3; 8 nucleotides line up with TRBD2. The CDR3 totals 16 residues. J gave up 2 bases and V 2 bases, and 6 bases lay outside the gene matches. The germline V gene has CDR1 MNHEY and CDR2 SVGAGI. CDR3 sequence: CASSYLLAGNTDTQYF. Written as DNA, the CDR3 is TGTGCCAGCAGTTACCTATTAGCGGGAAACACAGATACGCAGTATTTT.

V usage is TRBV7-8 and J usage is TRBJ2-4; TRBD1 matches 9 bases. Per germline, CDR1 SGHVS and CDR2 FQNEAQ. This CDR3 has 15 residues. The V and J ends lost 5 bases and 9 bases, in that order; junction bases with no gene match: 11. The CDR3, as DNA: TGTGCCAGCAGCGCAGCCGGGACAGGGTTCCGCATTCAGTACTTC. Translation: CASSAAGTGFRIQYF.

The chain carries TRBV20-1 and TRBJ2-7, with TRBD1 identical over 8 bases. The CDR3 consists of 14 residues. Trimming removed 6 bases from V and 7 bases from J; junction bases left unmatched: 14. Germline V gene data show CDR1 as DFQATT and CDR2 as SNEGSKA (reference sequence). In DNA, the CDR3 is TGCAGTGCGGGCTACAGGGGGAGTCTACGAGAGCAGTACTTC. Translation gives CSAGYRGSLREQYF.

This clonotype was detected once. The J gene is TRBJ2-1, the V gene TRBV5-4, with a weak D call TRBD1 (6 bases). Trimming removed 1 base at V and 4 bases at J, with 9 bases between. The germline gives CDR1 SGHNT, CDR2 YYREEE (reference sequence). CDR3 size: 14 residues. This CDR3 reads CASSLNRVYNEQFF. DNA for the CDR3: TGTGCCAGCAGCTTGAACAGGGTGTACAATGAGCAGTTCTTC.

V gene TRBV6-5 combines with J gene TRBJ1-2; 8 bases line up with TRBD1. Trimming removed 8 bases from V and 8 bases from J; junction bases left unmatched: 4. The CDR3 runs 11 residues. Germline V lookup: CDR1 MNHEY, CDR2 SVGAGI. CDR3 coding DNA: TGTGCCAGCCAGGGGGCGAGGGGCTACACCTTC. Its translation is CASQGARGYTF.

This clonotype was seen only once. The CDR3 DNA follows: TGTGCCAGCAGTTCAGACCTGGGGATATACAATGAGCAGTTCTTC. This translates into CASSSDLGIYNEQFF. This chain connects TRBV27 to TRBJ2-1, with D uncertain. This CDR3 region has 15 residues. The ends were cut back, 4 bases at V and 4 bases at J, with 14 bases in the middle. The germline V gene has CDR1 MNHEY and CDR2 SMNVEV (reference sequence).

In this sample, this clonotype turned up a few times. The V gene is TRBV4-3, the J gene TRBJ2-4; a weak D match, TRBD2 (5 bases). The V gene lost 6 bases and the J gene lost 3 bases, with 15 bases spanning the gap. The CDR3 consists of 15 residues. The V gene's germline CDR1 is LGHNA and CDR2 YSLEER. CDR3 region: CASRTGYGDKNIQYF. The CDR3 bases are TGCGCCAGCAGGACGGGATATGGTGACAAAAACATTCAGTACTTC.

This clonotype turned up a few times. J is TRBJ2-7 and V is TRBV29-1, with a tentative D call TRBD1 (6 bases). The V and J ends lost 7 bases and 5 bases respectively, with 18 bases between them. The CDR3 length is 13 residues. Germline V gene lookup returns CDR1 SQVTM and CDR2 ANQGSEA. The CDR3 reads CSGASTQGNEQYF. CDR3 nucleotides: TGCAGCGGGGCAAGCACACAGGGAAACGAGCAGTACTTC.

The chain is built from TRBV5-1 and TRBJ2-1, with D perhaps matching TRBD2 (7 bases). The CDR3 length is 19 residues. V dropped 3 bases and J dropped 0 bases, with 22 bases sitting between them. In germline, CDR1 is SGHRS, CDR2 YFSETQ. The CDR3 region is CASSSPKVGGGSSYNEQFF. The CDR3 DNA sequence: TGCGCCAGCAGCTCTCCAAAAGTCGGCGGGGGCAGCTCCTACAATGAGCAGTTCTTC. Full variable domain (outside the CDR3, taken from reference TRBV5-1 and TRBJ2-1): KAGVTQTPRYLIKTRGQQVTLSCSPISGHRSVSWYQQTPGQGLQFLFEYFSETQRNKGNFPGRFSGRQFSNSRSEMNVSTLELGDSALYLCASSSPKVGGGSSYNEQFFGPGTRLTVL.

DNA for the CDR3: TGCAGTGCTACCCCCGCCTGGGGATTCTACACCTTC. It yields the protein CSATPAWGFYTF. The gene calls are TRBV20-1 and TRBJ1-2, with D unresolved. From germline, CDR1 is DFQATT and CDR2 SNEGSKA (reference sequence). Trimming took 4 bases from V and 10 from J, leaving 16 bases between them. The CDR3 is made up of 12 amino acids.

This clonotype was seen a handful of times. The junction departs from the called germline gene at one end, perhaps through a read error. J is TRBJ2-3 and V is TRBV12-3 or TRBV12-4; 10 nucleotides line up with TRBD2. The CDR3 consists of 17 residues. Written as DNA, the CDR3 is TGTGCTAGCAGTTTAGCGGAGCGGGGGGGTTACACAGATACGCAGTATTTT. Translating gives CASSLAERGGYTDTQYF.

The CDR3 DNA is TGTGCCAGCAGGACCGCAGGGGGTCGTTTAGACGAGCAGTACTTC. It is translated as CASRTAGGRLDEQYF. The chain couples TRBV2 to TRBJ2-7; 7 bases map to TRBD1. The CDR3 covers 15 residues. Germline values: CDR1 SNHLY, CDR2 FYNNEI. The ends lost 6 bases at V and 5 bases at J; junction bases unmatched: 13.

This clonotype was counted a few times. CDR3 residues: CSARDVLAGDQETQYF. The DNA of the CDR3 is TGCAGTGCTAGAGATGTGCTAGCGGGGGATCAAGAGACCCAGTACTTC. V and J are TRBV20-1 and TRBJ2-5, with 10 bases lining up with TRBD2. The CDR3 spans 16 residues. Germline CDR1 DFQATT, CDR2 SNEGSKA (reference sequence). Trimming cost V 0 bases and J 2 bases; bases outside gene matches: 6.

As regards this clonotype: An end of the junction differs from the germline gene, which may be a read error. The genes are TRBV20-1 and TRBJ2-3; D is perhaps TRBD2 (6 bases). This CDR3 spans 17 amino acids. CDR1 is DFQATT, CDR2 SNEGSKA, per germline (reference sequence). Here the CDR3 DNA reads TGCAGTGCTAGAGAACAACCGGGACTCATACTCACAGATACGCGGTATTTT. Protein product: CSAREQPGLILTDTRYF.

The CDR3 DNA is TGTGCCAGCAGTGAAGGAGAAAACACTGAGCAGTACTTC. It yields the protein CASSEGENTEQYF. This chain connects TRBV6-4 to TRBJ2-5; D gene uncertain. The CDR3 extends over 13 amino acids. V dropped 3 bases and J dropped 11 bases, with 16 bases sitting between them. The germline CDR1 and CDR2 sequences are MRHNA and SNTAGT.

The chain has TRBV7-3 and TRBJ2-6; D uncertain. Per germline, CDR1 SGHTA and CDR2 FQGTGA. There are 16 residues in the CDR3. Trimming pared 1 base from V and 2 bases from J, leaving 9 bases between. The CDR3 loop reads CASSLMGRTGANVLTF. In nucleotides, the CDR3 is TGTGCCAGCAGCTTAATGGGCAGAACTGGGGCCAACGTCCTGACTTTC.

The count of this clonotype is one. The chain combines TRBV20-1 with TRBJ1-2, with no clear D. There are 14 residues in the CDR3. V was shortened by 6 bases and J by 5 bases, with 19 bases between the two germline ends. Germline assignment: CDR1 DFQATT and CDR2 SNEGSKA (reference sequence). CDR3 residues: CSAGVVSGSYGYTF. CDR3 DNA sequence: TGCAGTGCCGGGGTCGTATCCGGGAGTTATGGCTACACCTTC.

The chain joins TRBV9 to TRBJ2-7; no reliable D call. CDR1 is SGDLS and CDR2 is YYNGEE in the germline V gene. The V end was cut by 0 bases, the J end by 2 bases, with 12 bases between. The CDR3 is 15 amino acids. CDR3 DNA: TGTGCCAGCAGCGTAGAGGACGAGTTTCCCTACGAGCAGTACTTC. Protein sequence: CASSVEDEFPYEQYF.

This sequence joins TRBV11-2 and TRBJ2-5; 8 bases are a match to TRBD1. The V gene's germline CDR1 is SGHAT and CDR2 FQNNGV. Trimming took 5 bases from V and 5 from J; bases not matched to a gene: 10. This CDR3 region has 15 residues. The CDR3 sequence: CASSPWDRPFETQYF. DNA of the CDR3: TGTGCCAGCAGCCCCTGGGACAGGCCGTTTGAGACCCAGTACTTC.

This clonotype was seen a single time. The chain recombines TRBV4-2 with TRBJ2-5; 8 nucleotides line up with TRBD1. V shed 4 bases, J shed 11 bases, and the junction held 18 bases outside the gene matches. The length of the CDR3 is 16 residues. Germline V gives CDR1 LGHNA, CDR2 YNFKEQ. The CDR3 loop reads CASSPRDRRFGDEQYF. The CDR3 DNA reads as TGTGCCAGCAGCCCCAGGGACAGGCGTTTTGGTGATGAGCAGTACTTC.

This clonotype was detected only once. For the CDR3, the DNA is TGTGCCACCAGTGGGCAGGGGCTCAACGAGCAGTTCTTC. It yields the protein CATSGQGLNEQFF. The rearrangement links TRBV24-1 to TRBJ2-1, with TRBD1 as a possible D gene (6 bases). The CDR3 has 13 amino acids. V was cut by 5 bases and J by 10 bases, with 14 bases left in between. CDR1 KGHDR and CDR2 SFDVKD come from the germline V gene.

This chain joins TRBV12-3 or TRBV12-4 and TRBJ2-7; TRBD1 aligns across 7 bases. The CDR3 loop spans 15 amino acids. The V gene end was trimmed by 3 bases and the J gene end by 5 bases; junction bases not matched to a gene: 10. The CDR3 DNA follows: TGTGCCAGCAGTTTGAGACAGGGCTTTTCCCACGAGCAGTACTTC. Translating gives CASSLRQGFSHEQYF.

This clonotype was seen more than once but under ten times. V is TRBV2 and J is TRBJ2-3; maybe TRBD2 (5 bases). The CDR3 is 14 amino acids. Germline V lookup: CDR1 SNHLY, CDR2 FYNNEI. V lost 8 bases and J lost 2, with 14 bases in between. CDR3 region: CASDPARATDTQYF. CDR3 nucleotides: TGTGCCAGCGATCCCGCGAGGGCCACAGATACGCAGTATTTT.

The rearrangement joins TRBV6-4 to TRBJ2-1; TRBD2 aligns across 12 bases. The junction had 2 bases not matched to a gene; V was cut back by 6 bases and J by 2 bases. Germline assignment: CDR1 MRHNA and CDR2 SNTAGT. The CDR3 extends over 15 amino acids. Here the CDR3 reads CASSRLAGAYNEQFF. The CDR3 DNA reads TGTGCCAGCAGCAGACTAGCGGGGGCCTACAATGAGCAGTTCTTC.

Here the CDR3 DNA reads TGTGCCAGCAGAGAACTAGCGGGGGGGTTGAATGAGCAGTTCTTC. Translating it yields CASRELAGGLNEQFF. V gene TRBV6-5 combines with J gene TRBJ2-1, with 13 bases lining up with TRBD2. There are 15 residues in the CDR3. V lost 6 bases to trimming and J lost 7 bases; unmatched junction nucleotides: 6. Germline V CDR1 and CDR2: MNHEY, SVGAGI.

This sequence joins TRBV28 and TRBJ2-1; 11 bases agree with TRBD1. Germline-derived CDR1 and CDR2 are MDHEN and SYDVKM. The junction had 6 bases not matched to a gene; V was cut back by 3 bases and J by 8 bases. The length of the CDR3 is 15 residues. The chain's CDR3 is CASSFSGQGAHEQFF. CDR3 sequence (DNA): TGTGCCAGCAGTTTCTCCGGACAGGGGGCGCATGAGCAGTTCTTC.